This T cell receptor beta chain was identified in a study of Ad26.COV2.S vaccination and SARS-CoV-2 variants. Turning to the study itself: Intramuscularly, Ad26.COV2.S was given either once or twice, 56 days apart.

Treatment: around 19 received Ad26.COV2.S at low or high dose, single or two shots; 5 received placebo; per-sample allocation not given. Samples analyzed were those drawn on day 63 after the first vaccine or placebo injection. What was given as vaccine was an Ad26 vector encoding Wuhan-strain SARS-CoV-2 spike. Notes on this clone: The target antigen is unknown.

The assay was immunoSEQ multiplex PCR, and TCRdb's table has in-frame clones only and misses some. The table has about 390,000 clones, around nine tenths seen once; the top ten hold about 3.6%. This CDR3 contains 17 residues. Trimming took 3 bases from V and 1 from J; bases not matched to a gene: 10. Germline assignment: CDR1 KGHSH and CDR2 LQKENI. Study-level points and caveats: The authors reported substantial breadth in spike-specific CD8+ and CD4+ T cell responses after vaccination. Participants in the vaccine arm had higher spike-specific TCR breadth; placebo recipients had lower.

This TCR derives from a person between 18 and 59 years old who received the Ad26.COV2.S COVID-19 vaccine or a placebo. The specimen was peripheral blood, collected in a trial of Ad26.COV2.S vaccine versus placebo. J is TRBJ2-7 and V is TRBV18, with 9 bases fitting TRBD1. This chain's CDR3 is CASSPVVLGTGSYEQYF. The CDR3 region has the DNA TGTGCCAGCTCACCGGTAGTGCTCGGGACAGGGTCCTACGAGCAGTACTTC.